The 21 T cell receptor beta chains given below trace back to one sample, sequenced in a study of regulatory T cells in long-lasting Graves disease. Combining iRepertoire HTBI primers with Arm-PCR of CDR3 regions, the authors built TCR beta libraries. TCRdb used MiXCR to reprocess the multiplex PCR reads, holding one entry per CDR3 protein. The sample contains hundreds of thousands of distinct CDR3 sequences, less than 25% of which appear only once. Sample time point: persistent/refractory GD, antithyroid drugs over 5 years with positive TRAb. PBMCs provided the RNA from which the TCR library was made. The sample here was peripheral blood mononuclear cells (PBMCs), taken when the disease was refractory, from a patient treated with antithyroid drugs. The receptors come from a female donor with Graves disease.

This clonotype was observed many times. The genes are TRBV9 and TRBJ2-7, with 8 bases fitting TRBD2. This CDR3 has 14 residues. V was clipped by 0 bases and J by 3 bases; unmatched bases: 2. Germline CDR1 reads SGDLS; CDR2 reads YYNGEE. Here the CDR3 DNA reads TGTGCCAGCAGCGTAGCGGGGGGGATCTACGAGCAGTACTTC. This codes for CASSVAGGIYEQYF.

The V call is TRBV9, the J call TRBJ1-2; D is uncertain. The CDR3 has 14 amino acids. The V gene lost 4 bases and the J gene lost 4 bases, with 14 bases spanning the gap. Per the germline V gene, CDR1 is SGDLS and CDR2 is YYNGEE. This CDR3 is CASSPTLSFYGYTF. CDR3 coding DNA: TGTGCCAGCAGCCCGACGCTGAGTTTCTATGGCTACACCTTC.

Many counts were recorded for this clonotype. The chain uses TRBV28 and TRBJ1-1; 9 bases align to TRBD1. This CDR3 spans 13 amino acids. Trimming at V came to 2 bases and at J to 10 bases, leaving 5 bases not matched to a gene. Germline V CDR1 and CDR2: MDHEN, SYDVKM. CDR3 DNA: TGTGCCAGCAGTTTAACAGGGGGCTTTTTAGCTTTCTTT. Translation: CASSLTGGFLAFF. Looking up the rest from reference TRBV28 and TRBJ1-1 gives the full variable domain: DVKVTQSSRYLVKRTGEKVFLECVQDMDHENMFWYRQDPGLGLRLIYFSYDVKMKEKGDIPEGYSVSREKKERFSLILESASTNQTSMYLCASSLTGGFLAFFGQGTRLTVV.

This clonotype was picked up many times. The chain has TRBV5-6 and TRBJ2-7, with a weak D call TRBD1 (5 bases). V lost 5 bases, J lost 0 bases, and 15 bases lay in between. The germline V gene has CDR1 SGHDT and CDR2 YYEEEE. This CDR3 has 15 residues. This chain's CDR3 is CASSSPLQASYEQYF. The CDR3 region has the DNA TGTGCCAGCAGTTCCCCCCTACAGGCCTCCTACGAGCAGTACTTC.

This clonotype was observed a few times. The V gene is TRBV28, the J gene TRBJ2-4; TRBD1 aligns across 11 bases. V was clipped by 0 bases and J by 8 bases; unmatched bases: 6. Germline lookup yields CDR1 MDHEN and CDR2 SYDVKM. The CDR3 sequence is 16 residues long. CDR3 sequence (DNA): TGTGCCAGCAGTTTATGGCAACCGGGACAGGGGGACATTCAGTACTTC. Protein product: CASSLWQPGQGDIQYF.

This clonotype was detected many times. The rearrangement joins TRBV28 to TRBJ1-1, with TRBD1 matching over 12 bases. CDR1 and CDR2 from the germline V gene are MDHEN and SYDVKM. V lost 2 bases, J lost 4 bases, and 5 bases stayed unmatched. This CDR3 has 16 amino acids. CDR3 sequence (DNA): TGTGCCAGCAGTTTACGATGGGACAGGGGGCTCACTGAAGCTTTCTTT. This codes for CASSLRWDRGLTEAFF. The entire variable domain, with the rest obtained from reference TRBV28 and TRBJ1-1, is as follows: DVKVTQSSRYLVKRTGEKVFLECVQDMDHENMFWYRQDPGLGLRLIYFSYDVKMKEKGDIPEGYSVSREKKERFSLILESASTNQTSMYLCASSLRWDRGLTEAFFGQGTRLTVV.

The table lists this clonotype with many counts. The gene calls are TRBV18 and TRBJ1-1; 9 nucleotides align to TRBD1. The CDR3 loop spans 14 amino acids. The V gene's germline CDR1 is KGHSH and CDR2 LQKENI. Trimming at V came to 4 bases and at J to 4 bases, leaving 4 bases not matched to a gene. The CDR3 DNA sequence: TGTGCCAGCTCACTACAGGGGGCGAGCACTGAAGCTTTCTTT. Its protein is CASSLQGASTEAFF.

The chain couples TRBV20-1 to TRBJ1-5; TRBD1 aligns across 7 bases. After removal of 0 bases from V and 6 bases from J, the junction contained 8 bases not matched to a gene. Germline lookup yields CDR1 DFQATT and CDR2 SNEGSKA (reference sequence). This CDR3 has 15 amino acids. Written as DNA, the CDR3 is TGCAGTGCTAGAGATACAGGGGCTTCGGGTCAGCCCCAGCATTTT. Encoded protein: CSARDTGASGQPQHF.

The gene calls are TRBV5-1 and TRBJ2-7, with a possible D match to TRBD2 (6 bases). Germline V CDR1 and CDR2: SGHRS, YFSETQ. The CDR3 has 17 residues. V gave up 3 bases and J gave up 4 bases, with 23 bases separating them. CDR3: CASSSSNRRGRRYEQYF. The DNA for the CDR3 is TGCGCCAGCAGCTCCTCAAATCGGAGGGGCCGTCGGTACGAGCAGTACTTC.

The CDR3 sequence: CAISESGLAAYEQYF. The CDR3 DNA is TGTGCCATCAGTGAGTCGGGGCTAGCGGCCTACGAGCAGTACTTC. This chain connects TRBV10-3 to TRBJ2-7, with TRBD2 matching over 7 bases. The CDR3 spans 15 residues. From germline, CDR1 is ENHRY and CDR2 SYGVKD. The junction had 4 bases not matched to a gene; V was cut back by 0 bases and J by 2 bases.

This clonotype showed up many times. The chain carries TRBV6-5 and TRBJ1-1; D uncertain. With 0 bases removed from V and 7 bases from J, the gap between germline ends came to 12 bases. This CDR3 is built from 14 residues. Germline CDR1 and CDR2: MNHEY and SVGAGI. The DNA of the CDR3 is TGTGCCAGCAGTTACTCGAGCGGACCTAGTGAAGCTTTCTTT. Protein sequence: CASSYSSGPSEAFF.

This clonotype was picked up many times. J is TRBJ1-1 and V is TRBV7-2; D call uncertain. CDR1 SGHTA and CDR2 FQGNSA come from the germline V gene. The CDR3 is 15 amino acids. The V end was cut by 3 bases, the J end by 0 bases, with 11 bases between. This chain's CDR3 is CASSLVSFMNTEAFF. Written as DNA, the CDR3 is TGTGCCAGCAGCTTGGTCAGTTTCATGAACACTGAAGCTTTCTTT.

In its sample, this clonotype was seen many times. This chain joins TRBV28 and TRBJ2-4; TRBD2 aligns across 15 bases. Trimming took 8 bases from V and 0 from J; bases not matched to a gene: 5. From germline, CDR1 is MDHEN and CDR2 SYDVKM. This CDR3 is 17 amino acids long. This CDR3 reads CASRGGLAGGAKNIQYF. CDR3 sequence (DNA): TGTGCCAGCCGTGGGGGACTAGCGGGAGGAGCCAAAAACATTCAGTACTTC.

This clonotype occurred a few times. J is TRBJ2-7 and V is TRBV20-1; TRBD2 matches 9 bases. Germline assignment: CDR1 DFQATT and CDR2 SNEGSKA (reference sequence). V was pared by 0 bases and J by 2 bases, with 5 bases of the junction left unmatched. This CDR3 comprises 15 residues. DNA for the CDR3: TGCAGTGCTAGAGATGGATTAGCGGGAGCCTACGAGCAGTACTTC. Translation: CSARDGLAGAYEQYF.

This clonotype was observed at least ten times. The J gene is TRBJ2-7, the V gene TRBV20-1, with 14 bases that match TRBD2. There are 14 residues in the CDR3. Losses at the gene ends were 1 base for V and 6 bases for J; bases not matched to a gene: 2. Germline V gene sequence: CDR1 DFQATT, CDR2 SNEGSKA (reference sequence). The CDR3 DNA is TGCAGTGCTAGAGGACTAGCGGGAGGGTCCGAGCAGTACTTC. Its translation is CSARGLAGGSEQYF.

The V and J genes are TRBV5-5 and TRBJ2-4; weak D call: TRBD1 (6 bases). Germline-derived CDR1 and CDR2 are SGHKS and YYEKEE (reference sequence). V gave up 3 bases and J gave up 7 bases, with 8 bases separating them. The CDR3 has 12 amino acids. The CDR3: CASSSTGNIQYF. The CDR3 coding sequence is TGTGCCAGCAGCTCAACAGGGAACATTCAGTACTTC.

This clonotype was detected only a few times. The rearrangement links TRBV4-2 to TRBJ2-7, with TRBD2 matching over 7 bases. The CDR3 length is 15 residues. V lost 3 bases and J lost 3; bases outside the gene matches: 8. Germline V CDR1 and CDR2: LGHNA, YNFKEQ. CDR3 residues: CASSQAAGVNYEQYF. The CDR3 nucleotides are TGTGCCAGCAGCCAGGCCGCGGGGGTGAACTACGAGCAGTACTTC.

This clonotype was counted many times. The chain links TRBV7-2 to TRBJ2-7; TRBD1 aligns across 9 bases. V trimming: 6 bases; J trimming: 9 bases; junction bases outside the gene matches: 9. The CDR3 consists of 13 residues. CDR1 is SGHTA and CDR2 is FQGNSA in the germline V gene. CDR3 region: CASRDRGQIGQYF. The CDR3 region has the DNA TGTGCCAGCAGGGACAGGGGACAAATCGGGCAGTACTTC.

This clonotype was observed a few times. The chain uses TRBV30 and TRBJ1-5, with TRBD1 matching over 8 bases. The junction had 11 bases not matched to a gene; V was cut back by 2 bases and J by 5 bases. The V gene's germline CDR1 is GTSNPN and CDR2 SVGIG (reference sequence). The CDR3 length is 16 residues. The CDR3 region is CAWSPKGRGLDQPQHF. The CDR3 DNA follows: TGTGCCTGGAGTCCAAAGGGCAGGGGGCTTGATCAGCCCCAGCATTTT.

This clonotype was counted many times. This rearrangement joins TRBV11-2 to TRBJ1-2; maybe TRBD1 (5 bases). The CDR3 has 15 amino acids. The germline gives CDR1 SGHAT, CDR2 FQNNGV. With 0 bases removed from V and 4 bases from J, the gap between germline ends came to 12 bases. The CDR3 sequence is CASSLEWGSTYGYTF. CDR3 in DNA: TGTGCCAGCAGCTTAGAATGGGGGAGCACCTATGGCTACACCTTC.

For this clonotype: A much larger clonotype is one base distant, so this may be a read error. This chain links TRBV3-1 with TRBJ1-2; 9 bases align to TRBD1. The CDR3 extends over 15 amino acids. The germline CDR1 and CDR2 sequences are LGHDT and YNNKEL (reference sequence). CDR3 sequence: CAGSQGTGGWYGYTF. CDR3 sequence (DNA): TGTGCCGGCAGCCAAGGTACAGGGGGCTGGTATGGCTACACCTTC.